This TCR beta chain was captured by sequencing in a study of OX40 agonist ivuxolimab in advanced cancers. TCRdb's table, derived via immunoSEQ multiplex PCR, lists solely in-frame clones and lacks some. Of more than 55,000 clones listed, about four fifths are singletons. This CDR3 is 13 amino acids long. V shed 3 bases and J shed 5 bases, with 7 bases lying between them. CDR1 is LNHDA and CDR2 is SQIVND in the germline V gene (reference sequence). The clonotype was recovered from an adult with an advanced solid tumor such as melanoma, head and neck, liver or kidney cancer. Source: CD4+ or CD8+ T cells sorted from blood, taken in a trial of the OX40 agonist ivuxolimab. The chain recombines TRBV19 with TRBJ2-2, with a tentative D call TRBD2 (6 bases). CDR3 residues: CASSMTRTGELFF. CDR3 in DNA: TGTGCCAGTAGTATGACTAGGACCGGGGAGCTGTTTTTT.